The 21 T cell receptor beta chains given below trace back to one sample, sequenced in a study of Graves' ophthalmopathy and Graves' hyperthyroidism. The sequenced template was RNA, covering the TCR beta CDR3 region. Investigators did first-round RT-PCR with HTBI primers, then second-round multiplex PCR. From the multiplex PCR reads, TCRdb called clonotypes with MiXCR, one entry per CDR3 protein. The sample has around 1.1 million distinct CDR3 sequences; about 36% are singletons. The sample taken for sequencing was peripheral blood or thyroid tissue (not recorded which). The source of these receptors is an adult man with Graves' hyperthyroidism.

This clonotype was seen ten or more times. The V gene is TRBV7-9, the J gene TRBJ1-2; D unresolved. Germline V gene lookup returns CDR1 SEHNR and CDR2 FQNEAQ (reference sequence). V was trimmed by 5 bases and J by 4 bases, leaving 11 bases between them. The CDR3 totals 13 residues. Here the CDR3 DNA reads TGTGCCAGCAGCGAAGGACCGAGCTATGGCTACACCTTC. Amino acids: CASSEGPSYGYTF.

There are many counts of this clonotype. The chain couples TRBV2 to TRBJ1-5; D is unresolved. The CDR3 spans 12 residues. Germline CDR1 is SNHLY and CDR2 is FYNNEI. V lost 1 base and J lost 6, with 4 bases in between. CDR3 coding DNA: TGTGCCAGCAGTGAAGTGGGTCAGCCCCAGCATTTT. Translated, it gives CASSEVGQPQHF.

This clonotype was detected ten times or more. V is TRBV15 and J is TRBJ1-2, with D perhaps matching TRBD1 (6 bases). This CDR3 region has 15 residues. CDR1 is LNHNV, CDR2 YYDKDF, per germline (reference sequence). Trimming left V 3 bases short and J 6 bases short, with 17 bases between. The CDR3 DNA reads TGTGCCACCAGCAGGCGGGGGGCTGGGTTGAATGGCTACACCTTC. Translating it yields CATSRRGAGLNGYTF.

This clonotype was picked up one time. The chain combines TRBV9 with TRBJ1-6; 11 nucleotides agree with TRBD1. With 6 bases clipped from V and 3 bases from J, the junction kept 11 bases outside the gene matches. Per the germline V gene, CDR1 is SGDLS and CDR2 is YYNGEE. The CDR3 contains 18 residues. The CDR3 coding sequence is TGTGCCAGCAACAGCGGGGACAGGGGGTCAAGCTATAATTCACCCCTCCACTTT. It specifies CASNSGDRGSSYNSPLHF.

This clonotype was counted at least ten times. The genes are TRBV7-9 and TRBJ1-1, with D possibly matching TRBD1 (5 bases). V lost 5 bases and J 1 base, leaving 20 bases between the germline ends. Germline-derived CDR1 and CDR2 are SEHNR and FQNEAQ (reference sequence). This CDR3 is built from 17 residues. CDR3 residues: CASSSGGVGRWNTEAFF. The CDR3 DNA reads TGTGCCAGCAGCAGTGGGGGAGTGGGCAGGTGGAACACTGAAGCTTTCTTT.

This clonotype showed up just once. This chain joins TRBV29-1 and TRBJ2-6; 11 nucleotides match TRBD2. Germline CDR1 reads SQVTM; CDR2 reads ANQGSEA. CDR3 size: 14 residues. The V and J ends lost 6 bases and 11 bases, in that order; junction bases with no gene match: 9. CDR3 DNA sequence: TGCAGCGTGGGTGGACTAGCGGGCTCCTACGTCCTGACTTTC. Its protein is CSVGGLAGSYVLTF.

This clonotype was counted a few times. The chain joins TRBV4-3 to TRBJ1-5; D gene ambiguous. This CDR3 has 15 amino acids. Germline loops: CDR1 LGHNA, CDR2 YSLEER. V was pared by 0 bases and J by 4 bases, with 10 bases between. DNA of the CDR3: TGCGCCAGCAGCCAAGATTGGCAGACGAATCAGCCCCAGCATTTT. The encoded protein is CASSQDWQTNQPQHF.

To note about this clonotype: Just one base apart from a much larger clone, this may be a read error. The V gene is TRBV2, the J gene TRBJ2-7; D may be TRBD1 (7 bases). CDR1 SNHLY and CDR2 FYNNEI come from the germline V gene. The CDR3 is 11 amino acids. Trimming cost V 10 bases and J 3 bases, with 10 bases left between them. The chain's CDR3 is CATRGDYEQYF. The CDR3 coding sequence is TGTGCCACCAGGGGGGACTACGAGCAGTACTTC.

This clonotype turned up a few times. The chain uses TRBV4-2 and TRBJ2-2; D tentatively fits TRBD1 or TRBD2 (5 bases each). V was pared by 0 bases and J by 1 base, with 9 bases between. The CDR3 extends over 16 amino acids. Per the germline V gene, CDR1 is LGHNA and CDR2 is YNFKEQ. The chain's CDR3 is CASSQDRGVNTGELFF. CDR3 in DNA: TGTGCCAGCAGCCAAGATCGAGGGGTGAACACCGGGGAGCTGTTTTTT.

This clonotype was counted many times. Written as DNA, the CDR3 is TGTGCCAGCAGCTTAGCGCTGGGAGCGAACACTGAAGCTTTCTTT. It yields the protein CASSLALGANTEAFF. The V call is TRBV7-2, the J call TRBJ1-1, with D hard to call. Germline lookup yields CDR1 SGHTA and CDR2 FQGNSA. The CDR3 spans 15 residues. V was pared by 0 bases and J by 1 base, with 9 bases between. The variable domain in full, completed from reference TRBV7-2 and TRBJ1-1, reads GAGVSQSPSNKVTEKGKDVELRCDPISGHTALYWYRQSLGQGLEFLIYFQGNSAPDKSGLPSDRFSAERTGGSVSTLTIQRTQQEDSAVYLCASSLALGANTEAFFGQGTRLTVV.

At least ten counts were recorded for this clonotype. The CDR3 is CASSSKTYEQYF. For the CDR3, the DNA is TGTGCCAGCAGCTCAAAGACCTACGAGCAGTACTTC. This chain joins TRBV7-2 and TRBJ2-7; no definite D call. V gave up 4 bases and J gave up 2 bases, with 6 bases separating them. The CDR3 has 12 residues. The germline gives CDR1 SGHTA, CDR2 FQGNSA.

This clonotype was found many times. J is TRBJ1-1 and V is TRBV9; possible D gene TRBD1, 5 bases. Per germline, CDR1 SGDLS and CDR2 YYNGEE. The germline V and J ends were trimmed by 4 bases and 4 bases, with 17 bases remaining between them. The CDR3 has 15 residues. CDR3 region: CASSTSGTQSTEAFF. The CDR3 DNA is TGTGCCAGCAGCACCTCCGGGACCCAAAGCACTGAAGCTTTCTTT.

This clonotype was detected only a few times. The chain links TRBV10-3 to TRBJ1-1; 7 nucleotides line up with TRBD1. The CDR3 length is 16 residues. V was clipped by 2 bases and J by 4 bases; unmatched bases: 10. Germline CDR1 ENHRY, CDR2 SYGVKD. The CDR3 DNA reads as TGTGCCATCAGTGAGGACAGGGAGGGTTGGAGCACTGAAGCTTTCTTT. Its translation is CAISEDREGWSTEAFF.

The CDR3 loop reads CASSHSDRLQYF. The CDR3 coding sequence is TGTGCCAGCAGCCACAGTGACAGGCTGCAGTACTTC. J is TRBJ2-7 and V is TRBV3-1; possible D gene TRBD1, 6 bases. V was pared by 3 bases and J by 9 bases, with 12 bases between. This CDR3 has 12 residues. Germline V gene data show CDR1 as LGHDT and CDR2 as YNNKEL (reference sequence).

The sample holds many counts of this clonotype. The gene calls are TRBV9 and TRBJ1-3, with D unclear. Per the germline V gene, CDR1 is SGDLS and CDR2 is YYNGEE. Deletions cut 1 base from V and 2 bases from J, with 10 bases between. This CDR3 contains 15 residues. CDR3 sequence: CASSVSLIPGNTIYF. The CDR3 DNA reads TGTGCCAGCAGCGTAAGCCTGATCCCTGGAAACACCATATATTTT.

This clonotype occurred a few times. The V and J genes are TRBV4-3 and TRBJ1-1; D is ambiguous. The germline V and J ends were trimmed by 1 base and 6 bases, with 9 bases remaining between them. The CDR3 has 13 amino acids. Germline CDR1 and CDR2: LGHNA and YSLEER. CDR3 nucleotide sequence: TGCGCCAGCAGCCAAGGAGCGGGTTCTGAAGCTTTCTTT. It encodes CASSQGAGSEAFF.

The chain uses TRBV5-4 and TRBJ2-2, with 7 bases matching TRBD1. CDR1 SGHNT and CDR2 YYREEE come from the germline V gene (reference sequence). V trimming: 3 bases; J trimming: 5 bases; junction bases outside the gene matches: 13. This CDR3 has 17 residues. CDR3 sequence (DNA): TGTGCCAGCAGCTCTCCCCTGGTAGGGGGCAGGACCGGGGAGCTGTTTTTT. Translated: CASSSPLVGGRTGELFF.

This clonotype was seen many times. V and J are TRBV7-2 and TRBJ2-7, with 11 bases that match TRBD2. The V and J ends lost 5 bases and 2 bases, in that order; junction bases with no gene match: 2. The CDR3 is 14 residues long. Germline CDR1 is SGHTA and CDR2 is FQGNSA. The CDR3 nucleotides are TGTGCCAGCAGCACTAGCGGGGGCCCCTACGAGCAGTACTTC. It yields the protein CASSTSGGPYEQYF.

This clonotype was counted at least ten times. This chain uses TRBV20-1 with TRBJ2-7; 9 bases match TRBD1. Trimming removed 5 bases from V and 5 bases from J; junction bases left unmatched: 7. CDR1 DFQATT and CDR2 SNEGSKA come from the germline V gene (reference sequence). This CDR3 has 13 amino acids. The CDR3, as DNA: TGCAGTGCTGGAGGACAGGGGTACAACGAGCAGTACTTC. Residues: CSAGGQGYNEQYF.

The chain has TRBV10-3 and TRBJ1-1, with TRBD1 matching over 7 bases. V shed 4 bases and J 1 base; nucleotides not matched to a gene: 6. This CDR3 has 15 residues. Germline V gene data show CDR1 as ENHRY and CDR2 as SYGVKD. The CDR3 DNA follows: TGTGCCATCAGTGGTATGGGACAGACGAACACTGAAGCTTTCTTT. Translation: CAISGMGQTNTEAFF.

In its sample, this clonotype was seen many times. This sequence joins TRBV7-6 and TRBJ2-5; the match to TRBD2 covers 11 bases. Germline V gene sequence: CDR1 SGHVS, CDR2 FNYEAQ. The junction had 4 bases not matched to a gene; V was cut back by 5 bases and J by 2 bases. CDR3 length equals 15 residues. CDR3 nucleotide sequence: TGTGCCAGCAGCCAGACTAGCGGGGTTCAAGAGACCCAGTACTTC. Amino acids: CASSQTSGVQETQYF.